A selection of T cell receptor beta chains follows, all from one sample in a study of T cells in Graves' hyperthyroidism and ophthalmopathy. TCRdb redid the calling of the multiplex PCR reads with MiXCR, one entry per CDR3 protein. The data contain approximately 400,000 distinct CDR3 sequences, about 25% of them singletons. Sequencing input: blood. The source of these receptors is a man between 50 and 59 years old with Graves' hyperthyroidism. Both conserved end residues are part of each CDR3. A D gene is named only where the DNA matches it firmly. Size values are once, few and many counts, or a class for expanded clones, and some rows have none.

V: TRBV7-2; size: many; J: TRBJ2-7; D: TRBD1; DNA: TGTGCCAGCAGCTCTACCGGGACAGGGCACTACGAGCAGTACTTC; CDR3: CASSSTGTGHYEQYF
V: TRBV6-1; size: many; J: TRBJ1-1; D: TRBD1; DNA: TGTGCCAGCAGCCGAGGACAGGGGAGGGGCACTGAAGCTTTCTTT; CDR3: CASSRGQGRGTEAFF
V: TRBV6-1; size: -; J: TRBJ1-5; D: -; DNA: TGTGCCAGCTCTTACAGCAAGGGGTTTAATCAGCCCCAGCATTTT; CDR3: CASSYSKGFNQPQHF
V: TRBV19; size: -; J: TRBJ1-2; D: -; DNA: TGTGCCAGTCGGACCAGAGGAGGATATGGCTACACCTTC; CDR3: CASRTRGGYGYTF
V: TRBV14; size: few; J: TRBJ2-7; D: -; DNA: TGTGCCAGCAGCCAGATTGCGCGGGAAGACTACGAGCAGTACTTC; CDR3: CASSQIAREDYEQYF
V: TRBV12-3/TRBV12-4; size: -; J: TRBJ1-6; D: -; DNA: TGTGCCAGCAGGCGGGGACTGCGCAGCCATAATTCACCCCTCCACTTT; CDR3: CASRRGLRSHNSPLHF
V: TRBV29-1; size: many; J: TRBJ2-5; D: TRBD1; DNA: TGCAGCGTGGGACAGGGGTCAGAGACCCAGTACTTC; CDR3: CSVGQGSETQYF
V: TRBV11-2; size: few; J: TRBJ2-2; D: TRBD2; DNA: TGTGCCAGCAGCAAAGGACTAGCGGGAGGAATCGGGGAGCTGTTTTTT; CDR3: CASSKGLAGGIGELFF
V: TRBV7-3; size: few; J: TRBJ2-5; D: -; DNA: TGTGCCAGCAGCTCGGGAGTGCGAGCAGGGGAAGAGACCCAGTACTTC; CDR3: CASSSGVRAGEETQYF
V: TRBV27; size: many; J: TRBJ2-7; D: TRBD2; DNA: TGTGCCAGCAGTTGGCTAGCGGGAGGATCCTACGAGCAGTACTTC; CDR3: CASSWLAGGSYEQYF
V: TRBV5-5; size: few; J: TRBJ1-6; D: -; DNA: TGTGCCAGCAGCCCCGACCGTAATTCACCCCTCCACTTT; CDR3: CASSPDRNSPLHF
V: TRBV30; size: -; J: TRBJ1-2; D: -; DNA: TGTGCCTGGAGTGACAGGCACTATGGCTACACCTTC; CDR3: CAWSDRHYGYTF
V: TRBV11-3; size: -; J: TRBJ2-6; D: -; DNA: TGTGCCAGCAGCCCAGGTAGATCTGGGGCCAACGTCCTGACTTTC; CDR3: CASSPGRSGANVLTF
V: TRBV6-5; size: many; J: TRBJ2-7; D: TRBD2; DNA: TGTGCCAGCAGTTACACCGGCGCGGGAGCCTACGAGCAGTACTTC; CDR3: CASSYTGAGAYEQYF
V: TRBV5-5; size: many; J: TRBJ2-7; D: TRBD2; DNA: TGTGCCAGCAGCTTGGGGACTAGCGGGAGGAGGGAGCAGTACTTC; CDR3: CASSLGTSGRREQYF
V: TRBV28; size: many; J: TRBJ1-1; D: -; DNA: TGTGCCAGCAGTCGATACATTAAAACTGAAGCTTTCTTT; CDR3: CASSRYIKTEAFF
V: TRBV5-1; size: -; J: TRBJ2-1; D: TRBD2; DNA: TGCGCCAGCAGCCCGGGGCGCGGGGGGCTTATTGGCGAGCAGTTCTTC; CDR3: CASSPGRGGLIGEQFF
V: TRBV25-1; size: -; J: TRBJ1-2; D: -; DNA: TGTGCCAGCATTAGACGGGTCAAAACCTGGGGCTATGGCTACACCTTC; CDR3: CASIRRVKTWGYGYTF
V: TRBV20-1; size: -; J: TRBJ2-3; D: TRBD2; DNA: TGCAGTGCTCCCCTAGCGGGAGGAACAGATGCGCAGTATTTT; CDR3: CSAPLAGGTDAQYF
V: TRBV11-2; size: many; J: TRBJ2-7; D: -; DNA: TGTGCCAGCAGCCCCGGGACTGGGACCTACGAGCAGTACTTC; CDR3: CASSPGTGTYEQYF
V: TRBV30; size: -; J: TRBJ1-1; D: TRBD1; DNA: TGTGCCGGGGAACAGGGGGTGAAGCTCGGGGAAGCTTTCTTT; CDR3: CAGEQGVKLGEAFF
V: TRBV5-6; size: few; J: TRBJ2-2; D: -; DNA: TGTGCCAGCAGTCTAACGGCGGCCACGAACACCGGGGAGCTGTTTTTT; CDR3: CASSLTAATNTGELFF
V: TRBV6-1; size: -; J: TRBJ1-5; D: -; DNA: TGTGCCAGCAGTGAAGCGCTAGGGGCCAATCAGCCCCAGCATTTT; CDR3: CASSEALGANQPQHF
V: TRBV27; size: -; J: TRBJ2-1; D: -; DNA: TGTGCCAGCAGTCCCCAATCTCCCCCAAATGAGCAGTTCTTC; CDR3: CASSPQSPPNEQFF
V: TRBV11-2; size: -; J: TRBJ2-1; D: -; DNA: TGTGCCAGCAGCTTGCCTGCTGAGCAGTTCTTC; CDR3: CASSLPAEQFF
V: TRBV30; size: -; J: TRBJ1-1; D: -; DNA: TGTGCCTGGAGTGTAACCTTGAACACTGAAGCTTTCTTT; CDR3: CAWSVTLNTEAFF
V: TRBV20-1; size: few; J: TRBJ1-2; D: -; DNA: TGCAGTGCTAGAGATCGGGAGAATAACTATGGCTACACCTTC; CDR3: CSARDRENNYGYTF
V: TRBV6-5; size: -; J: TRBJ1-5; D: -; DNA: TGTGCCAGCATTTTATCGGGGGGTCAGCCCCAGCATTTT; CDR3: CASILSGGQPQHF
V: TRBV5-1; size: many; J: TRBJ1-1; D: -; DNA: TGCGCCAGCAGCAGGGCAGGGATGAACACTGAAGCTTTCTTT; CDR3: CASSRAGMNTEAFF
V: TRBV6-5; size: many; J: TRBJ1-5; D: TRBD1; DNA: TGTGCCAGCAGTTACCAGGGACAGCCCAATCAGCCCCAGCATTTT; CDR3: CASSYQGQPNQPQHF
V: TRBV2; size: -; J: TRBJ2-7; D: -; DNA: TGTGCCAGCAGTGTGGGCCCGTCAGAGCAGTACTTC; CDR3: CASSVGPSEQYF
V: TRBV29-1; size: -; J: TRBJ1-2; D: TRBD1; DNA: TGCAGCGTTGGCGCCGGGACAGGGTCTAACTATGGCTACACCTTC; CDR3: CSVGAGTGSNYGYTF
V: TRBV7-6; size: once; J: TRBJ1-5; D: -; DNA: TGTGCCAGCAGCTTAGCCGCGGGTCGAAATCAGCCCCAGCATTTT; CDR3: CASSLAAGRNQPQHF
V: TRBV6-1; size: -; J: TRBJ1-2; D: -; DNA: TGTGCCAGCACCTCAAGCGGAGGGTGGGACTATGGCTACACCTTC; CDR3: CASTSSGGWDYGYTF
V: TRBV6-5; size: -; J: TRBJ2-4; D: -; DNA: TGTGCCAGCAGTTACAGCAGCATTGAAAACATTCAGTACTTC; CDR3: CASSYSSIENIQYF
V: TRBV28; size: -; J: TRBJ1-3; D: TRBD1; DNA: TGTGCCAGCAGAAGACAGGGGAAGTATGGTGGAAACACCATATATTTT; CDR3: CASRRQGKYGGNTIYF
V: TRBV2; size: few; J: TRBJ1-5; D: -; DNA: TGTGCCAGCAGTGCGGTTGAGGGCAGGCGGCAGCATTTT; CDR3: CASSAVEGRRQHF
V: TRBV3-1; size: -; J: TRBJ2-2; D: -; DNA: TGTGCCAGCAGCCAAGTAGAACCAAACACCGGGGAGCTGTTTTTT; CDR3: CASSQVEPNTGELFF
V: TRBV7-3; size: many; J: TRBJ2-1; D: -; DNA: TGTGCCAGCAGCTTGGGACTTCACGGTGAGCAGTTCTTC; CDR3: CASSLGLHGEQFF
V: TRBV6-1; size: -; J: TRBJ1-5; D: -; DNA: TGTGCCAGCTGTAGGGGGGTCACCAATCAGCCCCAGCATTTT; CDR3: CASCRGVTNQPQHF
V: TRBV6-1; size: -; J: TRBJ2-1; D: TRBD2; DNA: TGTGCCAGCAGTGCGGTAGCGGGAGTCTACAATGAGCAGCTCTTC; CDR3: CASSAVAGVYNEQLF
V: TRBV7-3; size: few; J: TRBJ2-3; D: -; DNA: TGTGCCAGCAGCTTAGAAGTATTAGTGGGTACGCAGTATTTT; CDR3: CASSLEVLVGTQYF
V: TRBV10-3; size: few; J: TRBJ2-7; D: TRBD1; DNA: TGTGCCATCAGTGAGATTGACAGGGGCTACGAGCAGTACTTC; CDR3: CAISEIDRGYEQYF
V: TRBV7-2; size: -; J: TRBJ2-7; D: -; DNA: TGTGCCAGCAGCTTAGGTATGGAGGGATCCTACGAGCAGTACTTC; CDR3: CASSLGMEGSYEQYF
V: TRBV28; size: few; J: TRBJ2-7; D: TRBD1; DNA: TGTGCCAGCAGTCCGACAGGGATGGGCTACGAGCAGTACTTC; CDR3: CASSPTGMGYEQYF
V: TRBV7-9; size: many; J: TRBJ2-7; D: -; DNA: TGTGCCAGCAGCCCTCCCAGGGCGCTGAACTACGAGCAGTACTTC; CDR3: CASSPPRALNYEQYF
V: TRBV11-3; size: -; J: TRBJ2-5; D: -; DNA: TGTGCCAGCAGCTCCCCCAACGGGAGAACGGAGACCCAGTACTTC; CDR3: CASSSPNGRTETQYF
V: TRBV6-1; size: many; J: TRBJ2-2; D: -; DNA: TGTGCCAGCAGTCCCGCGGACGGGGAGCTGTTTTTT; CDR3: CASSPADGELFF
V: TRBV24-1; size: few; J: TRBJ2-1; D: -; DNA: TGTGCCACCAGTAGAGCCGTGGGGCGGGACTCCTACAATGAGCAGTTCTTC; CDR3: CATSRAVGRDSYNEQFF
V: TRBV7-2; size: many; J: TRBJ2-1; D: -; DNA: TGTGCCAGCAGCGGGGGTCCTTGGAATGAGCAGTTCTTC; CDR3: CASSGGPWNEQFF
V: TRBV20-1; size: few; J: TRBJ2-1; D: -; DNA: TGCAGTGCTAGAGATGACCGGTTAGCTTCGTCCTACAATGAGCAGTTCTTC; CDR3: CSARDDRLASSYNEQFF
V: TRBV25-1; size: many; J: TRBJ2-7; D: TRBD2; DNA: TGTGCCAGTCGGCTAGCGGGAGGCTACGAGCAGTACTTC; CDR3: CASRLAGGYEQYF
V: TRBV6-1; size: -; J: TRBJ2-7; D: TRBD2; DNA: TGTGCCAGCAGTGAATCGTTAGCGGGAACCTACGAGCAGTACTTC; CDR3: CASSESLAGTYEQYF
V: TRBV29-1; size: -; J: TRBJ2-5; D: -; DNA: TGCAGCGCGAACGACGGAACCCAAGAGACCCAGTACTTC; CDR3: CSANDGTQETQYF
V: TRBV19; size: -; J: TRBJ1-5; D: TRBD1; DNA: TGTGCCAGTAGTATAGACAGGGGGAGCAATCAGCCCCAGCATTTT; CDR3: CASSIDRGSNQPQHF
V: TRBV5-1; size: few; J: TRBJ1-1; D: -; DNA: TGCGCCAGCAGCGCCCGGGACAAGGTTGCCGAAGCTTTCTTT; CDR3: CASSARDKVAEAFF
V: TRBV2; size: many; J: TRBJ2-1; D: TRBD2; DNA: TGTGCCAGCCTAGCGGGATCTGGAAGTAATGAGCAGTTCTTC; CDR3: CASLAGSGSNEQFF
V: TRBV10-1; size: -; J: TRBJ2-7; D: TRBD2; DNA: TGCGCCAGCAGTGATCCCGGGGGGGAGCAGTACTTC; CDR3: CASSDPGGEQYF
V: TRBV6-2/TRBV6-3; size: many; J: TRBJ2-2; D: -; DNA: TGTGCCAGCAGTTACTCCCGGAGCAGGGGAGACACCGGGGAGCTGTTTTTT; CDR3: CASSYSRSRGDTGELFF
V: TRBV6-1; size: many; J: TRBJ2-1; D: TRBD2; DNA: TGTGCCAGCAGTCGCCGACTAGCGGGAGGATACAATGAGCAGTTCTTC; CDR3: CASSRRLAGGYNEQFF